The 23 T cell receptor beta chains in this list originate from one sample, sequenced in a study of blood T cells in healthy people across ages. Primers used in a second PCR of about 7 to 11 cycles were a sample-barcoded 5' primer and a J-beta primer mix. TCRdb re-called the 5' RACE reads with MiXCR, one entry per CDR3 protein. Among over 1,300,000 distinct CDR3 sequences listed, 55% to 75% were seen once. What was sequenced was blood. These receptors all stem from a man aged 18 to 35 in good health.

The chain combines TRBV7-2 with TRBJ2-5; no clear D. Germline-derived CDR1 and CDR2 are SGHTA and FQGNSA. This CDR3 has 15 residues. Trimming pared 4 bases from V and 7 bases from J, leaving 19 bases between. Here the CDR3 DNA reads TGTGCCAGCAGCTCGAGGACCGCGGACGGCGGGACCCAGTACTTC. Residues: CASSSRTADGGTQYF.

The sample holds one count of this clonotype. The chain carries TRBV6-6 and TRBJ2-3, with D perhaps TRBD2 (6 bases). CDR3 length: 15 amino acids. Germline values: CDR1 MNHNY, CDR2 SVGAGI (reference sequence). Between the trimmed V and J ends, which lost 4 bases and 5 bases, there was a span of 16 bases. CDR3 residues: CASSSGTVPLDTQYF. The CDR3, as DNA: TGTGCCAGCAGTTCCGGGACTGTGCCGTTAGATACGCAGTATTTT.

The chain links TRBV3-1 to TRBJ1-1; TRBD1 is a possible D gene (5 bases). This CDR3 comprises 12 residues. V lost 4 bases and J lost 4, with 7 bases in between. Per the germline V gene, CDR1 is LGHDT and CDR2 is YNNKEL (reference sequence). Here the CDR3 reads CASSRGITEAFF. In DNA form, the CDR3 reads TGTGCCAGCAGCCGGGGCATCACTGAAGCTTTCTTT. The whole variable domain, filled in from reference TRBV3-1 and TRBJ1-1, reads DTAVSQTPKYLVTQMGNDKSIKCEQNLGHDTMYWYKQDSKKFLKIMFSYNNKELIINETVPNRFSPKSPDKAHLNLHINSLELGDSAVYFCASSRGITEAFFGQGTRLTVV.

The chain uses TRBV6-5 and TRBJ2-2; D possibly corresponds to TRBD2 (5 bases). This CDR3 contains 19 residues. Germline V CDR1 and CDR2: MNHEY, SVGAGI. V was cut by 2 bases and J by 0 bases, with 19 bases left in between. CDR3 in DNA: TGTGCCAGCAGTTACGGGCCACGATTCACTAGTACGAACACCGGGGAGCTGTTTTTT. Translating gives CASSYGPRFTSTNTGELFF.

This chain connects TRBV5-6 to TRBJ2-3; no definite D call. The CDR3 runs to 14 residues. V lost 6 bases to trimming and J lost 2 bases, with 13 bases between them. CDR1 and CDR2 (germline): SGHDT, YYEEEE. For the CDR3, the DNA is TGTGCCAGCATGAGGTACGGGCCCACAGATACGCAGTATTTT. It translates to CASMRYGPTDTQYF.

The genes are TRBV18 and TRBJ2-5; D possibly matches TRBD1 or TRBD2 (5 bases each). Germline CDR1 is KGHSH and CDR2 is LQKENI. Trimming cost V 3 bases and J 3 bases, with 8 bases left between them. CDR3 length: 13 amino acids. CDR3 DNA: TGTGCCAGCTCACCTAGGGACGAAGAGACCCAGTACTTC. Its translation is CASSPRDEETQYF. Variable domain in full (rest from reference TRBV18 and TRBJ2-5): NAGVMQNPRHLVRRRGQEARLRCSPMKGHSHVYWYRQLPEEGLKFMVYLQKENIIDESGMPKERFSAEFPKEGPSILRIQQVVRGDSAAYFCASSPRDEETQYFGPGTRLLVL.

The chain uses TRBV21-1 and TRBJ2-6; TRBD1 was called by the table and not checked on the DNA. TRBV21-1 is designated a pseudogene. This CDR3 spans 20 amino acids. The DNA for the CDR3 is TGTGCCAGCAGCTCCCCCTTAAAACAGGGGCCGGGGACTGGGGCCAACGTCCTGACTTTC. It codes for CASSSPLKQGPGTGANVLTF.

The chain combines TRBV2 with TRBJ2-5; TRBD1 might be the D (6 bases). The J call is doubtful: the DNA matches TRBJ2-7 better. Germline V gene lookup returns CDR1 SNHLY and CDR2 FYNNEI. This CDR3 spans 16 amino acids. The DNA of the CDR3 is TGTGCCAGCAGTGACTCGGTCAGACAGGCGACCCACGAGCAGTACTTC. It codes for CASSDSVRQATHEQYF.

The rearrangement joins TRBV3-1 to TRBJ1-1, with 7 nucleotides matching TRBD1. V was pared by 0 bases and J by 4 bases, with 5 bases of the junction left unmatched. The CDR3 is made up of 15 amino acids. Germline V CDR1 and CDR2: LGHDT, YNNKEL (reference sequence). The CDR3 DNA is TGTGCCAGCAGCCAAGATGCAGGGGGAGCCACTGAAGCTTTCTTT. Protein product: CASSQDAGGATEAFF.

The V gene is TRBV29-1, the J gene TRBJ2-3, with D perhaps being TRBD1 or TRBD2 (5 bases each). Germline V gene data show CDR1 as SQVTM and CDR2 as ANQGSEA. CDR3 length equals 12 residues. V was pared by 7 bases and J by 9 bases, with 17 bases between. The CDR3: CSALSGARTQYF. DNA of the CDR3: TGCAGCGCACTCTCCGGGGCCCGAACGCAGTATTTT.

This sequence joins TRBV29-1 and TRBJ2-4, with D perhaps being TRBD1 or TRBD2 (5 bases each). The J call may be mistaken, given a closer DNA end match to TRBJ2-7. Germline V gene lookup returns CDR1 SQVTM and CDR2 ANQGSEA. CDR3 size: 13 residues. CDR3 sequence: CSVERGMGVEQYF. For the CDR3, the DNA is TGCAGCGTTGAACGGGGTATGGGGGTCGAGCAGTACTTC.

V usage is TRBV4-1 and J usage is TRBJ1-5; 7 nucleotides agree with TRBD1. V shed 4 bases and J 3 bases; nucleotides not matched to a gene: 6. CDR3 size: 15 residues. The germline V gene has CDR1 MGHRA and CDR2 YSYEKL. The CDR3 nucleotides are TGCGCCAGCAGCCCCCGGGACAGCTCCAATCAGCCCCAGCATTTT. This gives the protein CASSPRDSSNQPQHF.

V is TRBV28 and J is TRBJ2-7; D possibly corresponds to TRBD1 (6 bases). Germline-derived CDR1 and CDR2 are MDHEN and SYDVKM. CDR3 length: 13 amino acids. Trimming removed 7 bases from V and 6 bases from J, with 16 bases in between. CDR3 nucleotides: TGTGCCAGCAACTACAGGGTAGTAGCCGAGCAGTACTTC. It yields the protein CASNYRVVAEQYF.

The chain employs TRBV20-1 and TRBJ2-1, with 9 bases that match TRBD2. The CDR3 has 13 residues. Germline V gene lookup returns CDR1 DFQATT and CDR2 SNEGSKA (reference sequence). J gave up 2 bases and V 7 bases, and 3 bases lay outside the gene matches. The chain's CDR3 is CSEAGGTYNEQFF. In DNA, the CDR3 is TGCAGTGAAGCGGGGGGCACCTACAATGAGCAGTTCTTC.

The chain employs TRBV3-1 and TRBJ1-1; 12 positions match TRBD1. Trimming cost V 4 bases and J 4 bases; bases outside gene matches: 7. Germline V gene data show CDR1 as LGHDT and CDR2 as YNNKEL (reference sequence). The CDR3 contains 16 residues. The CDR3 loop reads CASSPGQGARFTEAFF. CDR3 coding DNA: TGTGCCAGCAGCCCGGGACAGGGGGCGCGGTTCACTGAAGCTTTCTTT.

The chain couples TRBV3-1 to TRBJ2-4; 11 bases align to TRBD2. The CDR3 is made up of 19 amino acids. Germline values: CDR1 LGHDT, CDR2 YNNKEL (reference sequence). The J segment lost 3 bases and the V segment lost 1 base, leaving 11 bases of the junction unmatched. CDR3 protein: CASSQGGTSGRWGKNIQYF. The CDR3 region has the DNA TGTGCCAGCAGCCAAGGGGGGACTAGCGGAAGATGGGGCAAAAACATTCAGTACTTC.

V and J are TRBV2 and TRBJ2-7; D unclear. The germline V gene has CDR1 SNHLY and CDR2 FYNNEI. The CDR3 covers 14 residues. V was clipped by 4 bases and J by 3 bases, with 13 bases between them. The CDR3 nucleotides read TGTGCCAGCAGTGTGACGGTAGCTGGCTACGAGCAGTACTTC. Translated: CASSVTVAGYEQYF.

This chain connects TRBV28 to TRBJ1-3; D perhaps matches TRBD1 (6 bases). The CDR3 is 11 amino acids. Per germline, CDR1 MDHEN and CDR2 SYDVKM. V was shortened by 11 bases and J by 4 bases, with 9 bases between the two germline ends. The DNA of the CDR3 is TGTGCCGCAGGGGTGGGAAACACCATATATTTT. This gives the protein CAAGVGNTIYF.

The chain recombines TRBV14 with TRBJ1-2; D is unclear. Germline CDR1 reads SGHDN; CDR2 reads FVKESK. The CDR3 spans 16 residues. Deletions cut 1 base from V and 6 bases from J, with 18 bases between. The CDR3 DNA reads TGTGCCAGCAGCCAAGGTACAGCCGTTTTCGGGGATGGCTACACCTTC. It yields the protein CASSQGTAVFGDGYTF.

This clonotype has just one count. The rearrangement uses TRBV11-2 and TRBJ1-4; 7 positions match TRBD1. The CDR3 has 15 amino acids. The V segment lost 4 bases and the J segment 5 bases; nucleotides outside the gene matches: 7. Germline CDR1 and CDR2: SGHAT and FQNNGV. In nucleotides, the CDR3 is TGTGCCAGCAGCTGGTTGGGACAGAAGAATGAAAAACTGTTTTTT. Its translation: CASSWLGQKNEKLFF. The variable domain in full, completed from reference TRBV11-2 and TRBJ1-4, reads EAGVAQSPRYKIIEKRQSVAFWCNPISGHATLYWYQQILGQGPKLLIQFQNNGVVDDSQLPKDRFSAERLKGVDSTLKIQPAKLEDSAVYLCASSWLGQKNEKLFFGSGTQLSVL.

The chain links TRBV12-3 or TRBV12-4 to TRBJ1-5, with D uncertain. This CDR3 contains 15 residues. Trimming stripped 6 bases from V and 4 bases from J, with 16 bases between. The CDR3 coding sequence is TGTGCCAGCAGCCTAGGCAGGAGTATGAATCAGCCCCAGCATTTT. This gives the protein CASSLGRSMNQPQHF.

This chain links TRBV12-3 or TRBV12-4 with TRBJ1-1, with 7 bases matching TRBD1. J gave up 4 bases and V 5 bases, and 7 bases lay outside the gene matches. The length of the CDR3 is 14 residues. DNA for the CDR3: TGTGCCAGCAGTGGCCCGGGACAGATCACTGAAGCTTTCTTT. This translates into CASSGPGQITEAFF.

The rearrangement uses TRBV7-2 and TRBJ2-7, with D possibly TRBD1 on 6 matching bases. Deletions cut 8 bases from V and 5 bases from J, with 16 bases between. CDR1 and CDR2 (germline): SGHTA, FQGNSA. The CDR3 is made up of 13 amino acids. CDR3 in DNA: TGTGCCAGCGCAGTCGGGACATTCAACGAGCAGTACTTC. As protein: CASAVGTFNEQYF.